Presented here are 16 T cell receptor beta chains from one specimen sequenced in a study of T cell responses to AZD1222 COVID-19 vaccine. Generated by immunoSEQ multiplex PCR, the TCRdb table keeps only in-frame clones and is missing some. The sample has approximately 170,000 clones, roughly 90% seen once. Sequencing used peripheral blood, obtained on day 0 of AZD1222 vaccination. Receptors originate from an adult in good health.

Here the CDR3 reads CASSFGGVGFEPQHF. The CDR3 DNA reads TGTGCCAGCAGCTTCGGAGGCGTGGGTTTTGAGCCCCAGCATTTT. The V gene is TRBV7-2, the J gene TRBJ1-5; no definite D call. Per the germline V gene, CDR1 is SGHTA and CDR2 is FQGNSA. The length of the CDR3 is 15 residues. V lost 3 bases and J lost 8, with 17 bases in between. The full variable domain, in which reference TRBV7-2 and TRBJ1-5 provide the parts outside the CDR3, is GAGVSQSPSNKVTEKGKDVELRCDPISGHTALYWYRQSLGQGLEFLIYFQGNSAPDKSGLPSDRFSAERTGGSVSTLTIQRTQQEDSAVYLCASSFGGVGFEPQHFGDGTRLSIL.

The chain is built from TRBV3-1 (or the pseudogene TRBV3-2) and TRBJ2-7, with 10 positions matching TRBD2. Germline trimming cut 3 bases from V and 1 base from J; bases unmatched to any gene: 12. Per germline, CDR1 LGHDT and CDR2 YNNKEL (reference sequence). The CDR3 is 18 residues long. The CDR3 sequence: CASSHGWLAGDESYEQYF. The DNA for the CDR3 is TGTGCCAGCAGCCACGGCTGGCTAGCGGGAGATGAGTCCTACGAGCAGTACTTC.

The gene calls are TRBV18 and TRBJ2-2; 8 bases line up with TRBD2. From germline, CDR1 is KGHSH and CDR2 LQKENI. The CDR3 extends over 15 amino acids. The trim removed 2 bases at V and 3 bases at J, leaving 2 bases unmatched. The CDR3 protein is CASSPKLADTGELFF. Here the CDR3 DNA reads TGTGCCAGCTCACCAAAACTAGCGGACACCGGGGAGCTGTTTTTT.

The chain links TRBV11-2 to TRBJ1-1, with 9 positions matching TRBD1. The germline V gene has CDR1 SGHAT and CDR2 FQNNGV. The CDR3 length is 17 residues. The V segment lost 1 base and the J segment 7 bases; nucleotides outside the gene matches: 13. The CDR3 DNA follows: TGTGCCAGCAGCTTAGGGTGGACAGGGGTTAAGTATGGTGAAGCTTTCTTT. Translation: CASSLGWTGVKYGEAFF.

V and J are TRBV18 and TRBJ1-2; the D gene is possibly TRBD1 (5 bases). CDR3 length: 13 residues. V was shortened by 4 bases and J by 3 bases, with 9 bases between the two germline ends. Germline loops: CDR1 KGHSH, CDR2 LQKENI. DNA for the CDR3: TGTGCCAGCTCACTTCAGGGAGACTATGGCTACACCTTC. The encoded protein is CASSLQGDYGYTF.

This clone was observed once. The DNA of the CDR3 is TGTGCCAGCAGCCCCCAGTGGGGAACTGAAGCTTTCTTT. This translates into CASSPQWGTEAFF. J is TRBJ1-1 and V is TRBV7-3; D remains unclear. This CDR3 is 13 amino acids long. Germline V gives CDR1 SGHTA, CDR2 FQGTGA. With 5 bases removed from V and 5 bases from J, the gap between germline ends came to 12 bases.

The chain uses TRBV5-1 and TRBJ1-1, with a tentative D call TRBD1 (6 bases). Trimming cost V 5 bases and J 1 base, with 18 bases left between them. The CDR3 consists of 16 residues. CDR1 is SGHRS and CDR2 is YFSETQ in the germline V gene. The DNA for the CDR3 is TGCGCCAGCAGGCCCACAACCCGGGACAAGAACACTGAAGCTTTCTTT. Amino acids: CASRPTTRDKNTEAFF.

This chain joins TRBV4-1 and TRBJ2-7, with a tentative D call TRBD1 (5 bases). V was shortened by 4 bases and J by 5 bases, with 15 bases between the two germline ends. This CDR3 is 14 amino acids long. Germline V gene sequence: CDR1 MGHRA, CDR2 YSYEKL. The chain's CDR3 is CASSPAGRANEQYF. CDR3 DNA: TGCGCCAGCAGCCCAGCCGGCAGGGCGAACGAGCAGTACTTC.

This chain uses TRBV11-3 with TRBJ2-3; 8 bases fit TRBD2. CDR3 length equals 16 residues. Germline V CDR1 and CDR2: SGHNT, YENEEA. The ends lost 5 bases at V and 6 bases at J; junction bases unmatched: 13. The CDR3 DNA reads TGTGCCAGCAGCCCCGGCCTCTTGCGGGAGGCCGATACGCAGTATTTT. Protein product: CASSPGLLREADTQYF. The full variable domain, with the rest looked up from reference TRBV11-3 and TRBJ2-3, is EAGVVQSPRYKIIEKKQPVAFWCNPISGHNTLYWYLQNLGQGPELLIRYENEEAVDDSQLPKDRFSAERLKGVDSTLKIQPAELGDSAVYLCASSPGLLREADTQYFGPGTRLTVL.

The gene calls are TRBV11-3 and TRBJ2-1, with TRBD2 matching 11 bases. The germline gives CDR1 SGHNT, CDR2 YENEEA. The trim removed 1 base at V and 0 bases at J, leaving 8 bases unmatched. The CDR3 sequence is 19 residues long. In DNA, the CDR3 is TGTGCCAGCAGCTTAGGGGGACTAGCGGACTGGAGCTCCTACAATGAGCAGTTCTTC. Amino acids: CASSLGGLADWSSYNEQFF.

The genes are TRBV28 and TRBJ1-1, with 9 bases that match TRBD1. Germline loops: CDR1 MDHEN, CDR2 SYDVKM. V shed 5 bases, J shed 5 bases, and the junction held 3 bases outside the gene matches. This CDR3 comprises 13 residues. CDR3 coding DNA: TGTGCCAGCAGTCCGACAGGGGGGACTGAAGCTTTCTTT. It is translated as CASSPTGGTEAFF.

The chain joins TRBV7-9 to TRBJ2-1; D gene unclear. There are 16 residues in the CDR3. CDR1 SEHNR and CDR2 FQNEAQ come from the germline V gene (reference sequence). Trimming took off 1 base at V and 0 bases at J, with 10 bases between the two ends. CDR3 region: CASSLEGSPSYNEQFF. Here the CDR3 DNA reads TGTGCCAGCAGCTTAGAGGGTAGCCCCTCCTACAATGAGCAGTTCTTC. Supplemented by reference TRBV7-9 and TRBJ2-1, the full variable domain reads DTGVSQNPRHKITKRGQNVTFRCDPISEHNRLYWYRQTLGQGPEFLTYFQNEAQLEKSRLLSDRFSAERPKGSFSTLEIQRTEQGDSAMYLCASSLEGSPSYNEQFFGPGTRLTVL.

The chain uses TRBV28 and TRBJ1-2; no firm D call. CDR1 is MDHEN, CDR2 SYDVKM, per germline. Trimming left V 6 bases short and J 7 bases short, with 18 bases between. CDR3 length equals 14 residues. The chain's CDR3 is CASRPPRGSPGYTF. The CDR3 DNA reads TGTGCCAGCAGACCCCCACGTGGGTCGCCTGGCTACACCTTC.

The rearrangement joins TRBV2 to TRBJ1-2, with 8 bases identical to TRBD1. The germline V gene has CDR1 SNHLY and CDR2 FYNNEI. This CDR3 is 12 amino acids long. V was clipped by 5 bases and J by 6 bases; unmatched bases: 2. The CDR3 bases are TGTGCCAGCAGTACAGGGGGGAATGGCTACACCTTC. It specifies CASSTGGNGYTF.

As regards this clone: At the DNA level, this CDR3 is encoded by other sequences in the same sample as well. CDR3 nucleotide sequence: TGTGCCAGCAGCGCAGGACAGGGCCACTATGGCTACACCTTC. Translating gives CASSAGQGHYGYTF. The rearrangement joins TRBV11-3 to TRBJ1-2; 8 bases line up with TRBD1. Germline CDR1 and CDR2: SGHNT and YENEEA. The CDR3 is 14 amino acids. V was clipped by 5 bases and J by 3 bases; unmatched bases: 5.

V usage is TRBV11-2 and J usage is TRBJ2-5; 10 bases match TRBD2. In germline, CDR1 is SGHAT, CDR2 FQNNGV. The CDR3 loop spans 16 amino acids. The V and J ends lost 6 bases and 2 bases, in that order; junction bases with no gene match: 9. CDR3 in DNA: TGTGCCAGCAGAGGTACGACTAGCGGGCTTCAAGAGACCCAGTACTTC. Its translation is CASRGTTSGLQETQYF.